In its sample, the clone carrying this T cell receptor (beta chain) was seen many times. Its antigen is undetermined. The entry originates in a study of T-cell reconstitution after alpha-beta-depleted transplantation in children. Study-wide results and limits: The authors attributed T-cell counts and diversity one year after transplant mostly to newly produced T cells.

V was pared by 5 bases and J by 2 bases, with 19 bases between. In germline, CDR1 is SGHTA, CDR2 FQGNSA. The CDR3 spans 16 residues. A library of TCRbeta sequences, prepared with unique molecular identifiers, was generated. TCRdb independently ran MiXCR on the PCR reads; one entry per CDR3 protein. The sample has 300,000 or so distinct CDR3 sequences, 23% seen once. The specimen was PBMCs, mostly from graft donor cells, collected 180 days after TCRalphabeta/CD19-depleted stem cell transplant. The genes are TRBV7-2 and TRBJ2-7, with D tentatively TRBD1 (5 bases). This clonotype was obtained from a male patient younger than 18 who had a stem cell transplant for acute lymphoblastic leukemia, so the T cells may come from the graft donor. The CDR3 here is CASSPEHRLNTYEQYF. CDR3 coding DNA: TGTGCCAGCAGCCCCGAACACAGGCTCAACACCTACGAGCAGTACTTC.